The TCR beta chain described here comes from a study of CXCR3-negative and CXCR3-positive naive CD8 T cells (dated by TCRdb to the late 2010s). With respect to the entire study: In total, about 135 million TRB reads were obtained, which works out to roughly 1.5 +/- 0.3 million reads per library. Data from 11 donors, pooled across two independent experiments, went into the diversity and physicochemical repertoire analyses. TRBV-TRBJ cluster analysis included naive subsets from five or six donors and memory cells from 3 donors.

For every CD8+ T cell subset, about 300,000 cells were flow-sorted straight into RLT lysis buffer, and each subset was sorted in triplicate. To keep memory contaminants out, a stringent definition of naive CD8+ T cells was applied: CD45RO-CCR7+CD27+CD95-. Peripheral blood mononuclear cells were isolated from buffy coats using standard density gradient centrifugation. A FACSAria III was used to flow-sort naive CXCR3-negative and CXCR3-positive CD8+ T cells. An RNeasy Mini Kit was used to extract total RNA from the sorted cells. Sequencer: NextSeq 550. The Human TCR Profiling Kit (MiLaboratory) was used to prepare UMI-labeled 5' RACE TRB cDNA libraries. cDNA synthesis used the entire amount of extracted RNA, and PCR amplification then used the entire amount of cDNA produced. Libraries were prepared in parallel with an identical number of PCR cycles. Turning to the authors' computational methods: With a requirement of at least two reads per UMI, MIGEC and MiXCR extracted about 50,000 +/- 10,000 unique UMI-labeled TRB cDNA molecules per library. On average, each library contained approximately 40,000 +/- 10,000 functional in-frame TRB CDR3 nucleotide clonotypes without stop codons. Diversity metrics, including normalized Shannon-Wiener and Chao1, were computed in VDJtools after downsampling to 5000 UMI-labeled TRB molecules per sample. Clonotype-size-weighted physicochemical properties of the central five CDR3 residues (interaction energy, strength, volume and Kidera factor 4) were computed in VDJtools. TCRdb reprocessed the reads and assigns one entry to each CDR3 protein sequence, leaving out DNA. None of the V and J calls come from the authors' own analysis; TCRdb made them. This sample's table has entries for tens of thousands of distinct CDR3 sequences. Jointly, the top ten make up 0.5% to 0.6% of the sample.

On the study overall, not on this receptor specifically: Comparably high repertoire diversity was found in both naive subsets, whereas much lower repertoire diversity was found in memory CD8+ T cells. Surface CD5, linked to self-reactivity in mice, was comparable between naive subsets; TCR interaction strength was therefore also inferred from TRB CDR3 physicochemical properties. Compared with CXCR3-negative naive cells, CXCR3-positive naive cells had TRB CDR3s with higher hydrophobicity (lower Kidera factor 4), lower energy, and higher strength and volume indices. Similar TRBV-TRBJ usage was shown by naive CXCR3-negative and CXCR3-positive cells from the same donor, whereas distinct patterns were shown by memory cells. Freshly isolated PBMCs were used for most assays because CXCR3 expression partially decreased after cryopreservation.

The germline V gene (reference sequence) yields SEHNR for CDR1 and FQNEAQ for CDR2. Its CDR3 holds 14 amino acids, cysteine through phenylalanine. Only the protein sequence is given. As concerns this clonotype: Its specific antigen is unknown.

The material sequenced was naive CXCR3+ CD8+ T cells from blood. Interpreted using the paper, the cell subset or site label stands for: CD45RO-CCR7+CD27+CD95- naive CD8+ T cells expressing CXCR3 (TNR3+). The receptor was isolated from a human donor in good health. Some clones in this sample may be carry-over from other donors' samples. The V and J genes are TRBV7-9 and TRBJ1-5. The CDR3: CASSLAGVVQPQHF.